The rows below give T cell receptor beta chains drawn from one sample of a study of cytomegalovirus exposure and HLA in healthy donors. Using immunoSEQ multiplex PCR, the repertoire was profiled, and TCRdb retains in-frame clones only, with some absent. The repertoire holds 100,000 to 150,000 clones, with over 85% as singletons. Sample: PBMCs. The receptors shown here come from a woman younger than 30 in good health and CMV-seronegative. CDR3s include the opening cysteine and the closing phenylalanine or tryptophan. Fields, in order: V gene, D gene, J gene, clone size, CDR3 DNA, CDR3 protein. A D gene is named only where the DNA matches it firmly. Some rows mark clone size as missing; the rest say once, few, many or name a class of expanded clone.

v_call: TRBV28; d_call: NA; j_call: TRBJ1-2; clone_size: NA; cdr3_nt: TGTGCCAGCAGTTTGGGGGGGGCGGTCTATGGCTACACCTTC; cdr3_aa: CASSLGGAVYGYTF
v_call: TRBV29-1; d_call: TRBD2; j_call: TRBJ2-7; clone_size: NA; cdr3_nt: TGCAGCGTTGGTTCGGGGGGGGACGAGCAGTACTTC; cdr3_aa: CSVGSGGDEQYF
v_call: TRBV4-3; d_call: NA; j_call: TRBJ1-2; clone_size: NA; cdr3_nt: TGCGCCAGCAGCCAAGAAGGGGTTTATGGCTACACCTTC; cdr3_aa: CASSQEGVYGYTF
v_call: TRBV6-1; d_call: TRBD1; j_call: TRBJ2-7; clone_size: NA; cdr3_nt: TGTGCCAGCAGTGAACGAGACAGGGGTTTCCCCGAGCAGTACTTC; cdr3_aa: CASSERDRGFPEQYF
v_call: TRBV9; d_call: NA; j_call: TRBJ2-3; clone_size: NA; cdr3_nt: TGTGCCAGCAGCGTCAGTTACGGGAGAAGTACAGATACGCAGTATTTT; cdr3_aa: CASSVSYGRSTDTQYF
v_call: TRBV7-6; d_call: TRBD2; j_call: TRBJ2-7; clone_size: NA; cdr3_nt: TGTGCCAGCAGCTTGCTAGCGGGGGTCTCCTACGAGCAGTACTTC; cdr3_aa: CASSLLAGVSYEQYF
v_call: TRBV7-9; d_call: NA; j_call: TRBJ2-2; clone_size: once; cdr3_nt: TGTGCCAGCAGCTTCCGAGTTAGCACCGGGGAGCTGTTTTTT; cdr3_aa: CASSFRVSTGELFF
v_call: TRBV10-3; d_call: TRBD2; j_call: TRBJ2-2; clone_size: NA; cdr3_nt: TGTGACGTAATCGGCGGGAGGAATTTGTCCGGGGAGCTGTTTTTT; cdr3_aa: CDVIGGRNLSGELFF
v_call: TRBV30; d_call: TRBD1; j_call: TRBJ1-2; clone_size: NA; cdr3_nt: TGTGCCTGGAGTATTGGACAGGGTAACTATGGCTACACCTTC; cdr3_aa: CAWSIGQGNYGYTF
v_call: TRBV28; d_call: NA; j_call: TRBJ2-7; clone_size: NA; cdr3_nt: TGTGCCAGCAGTTTGGGTGGGCAGCCCTTTAACGAGCAGTACTTC; cdr3_aa: CASSLGGQPFNEQYF
v_call: TRBV19; d_call: NA; j_call: TRBJ1-2; clone_size: NA; cdr3_nt: TGTGCCAGTAGTATTTTGACAGAACGGCACTATGGCTACACCTTC; cdr3_aa: CASSILTERHYGYTF
v_call: TRBV9; d_call: TRBD1; j_call: TRBJ1-4; clone_size: NA; cdr3_nt: TGTGCCAGCAGCCCCCGGACAGGGGGTGAAAAACTGTTTTTT; cdr3_aa: CASSPRTGGEKLFF
v_call: TRBV7-8; d_call: TRBD1; j_call: TRBJ2-5; clone_size: NA; cdr3_nt: TGTGCCAGCAGCTTGCTTCCCGGGACAGGGATAGGGGAGACCCAGTACTTC; cdr3_aa: CASSLLPGTGIGETQYF
v_call: TRBV5-1; d_call: TRBD1; j_call: TRBJ2-5; clone_size: NA; cdr3_nt: TGCGCCAGCAGCTGGGCCCGTGTTGGGACAGGGGTAGAGACCCAGTACTTC; cdr3_aa: CASSWARVGTGVETQYF
v_call: TRBV5-1; d_call: NA; j_call: TRBJ1-1; clone_size: NA; cdr3_nt: TGCGCCAGCAGTCAGAACGGGGGAAACACTGAAGCTTTCTTT; cdr3_aa: CASSQNGGNTEAFF
v_call: TRBV10-2; d_call: TRBD1; j_call: TRBJ2-2; clone_size: NA; cdr3_nt: TGCGCCAGCAGCCTGGGACAGGGGAGCGGGGAGCTGTTTTTT; cdr3_aa: CASSLGQGSGELFF
v_call: TRBV7-3; d_call: TRBD2; j_call: TRBJ2-7; clone_size: NA; cdr3_nt: TGTGCCAGCAGCTCCGGGACTAGCGGCGAGCAGTACTTC; cdr3_aa: CASSSGTSGEQYF
v_call: TRBV6-6; d_call: TRBD1; j_call: TRBJ2-7; clone_size: NA; cdr3_nt: TGTGCCAGCAGTGACCAGGGGGCTCAATACGAGCAGTACTTC; cdr3_aa: CASSDQGAQYEQYF
v_call: TRBV19; d_call: NA; j_call: TRBJ1-5; clone_size: NA; cdr3_nt: TGTGCCAGTAGTATGCAGGGGACCTGGACCAATCAGCCCCAGCATTTT; cdr3_aa: CASSMQGTWTNQPQHF
v_call: TRBV4-1; d_call: TRBD2; j_call: TRBJ2-1; clone_size: few; cdr3_nt: TGCGCCAGCAGCCAGGACCTCGGGGGCGGGAGGCGCTACAATGAGCAGTTCTTC; cdr3_aa: CASSQDLGGGRRYNEQFF
v_call: TRBV5-1; d_call: TRBD1; j_call: TRBJ1-1; clone_size: NA; cdr3_nt: TGCGCCACCGCGGGACAGTTGGGCACTGAAGCTTTCTTT; cdr3_aa: CATAGQLGTEAFF
v_call: TRBV5-1; d_call: NA; j_call: TRBJ2-3; clone_size: NA; cdr3_nt: TGCGCCAGCAGCAACAGGGCGACAGATACGCAGTATTTT; cdr3_aa: CASSNRATDTQYF
v_call: TRBV28; d_call: TRBD1; j_call: TRBJ2-7; clone_size: NA; cdr3_nt: TGTGCCAGCAGTTTACGGGCAGGGACAGGGAGGTCCTACGAGCAGTACTTC; cdr3_aa: CASSLRAGTGRSYEQYF
v_call: TRBV10-3; d_call: TRBD2; j_call: TRBJ2-1; clone_size: NA; cdr3_nt: TGTGCCATCGCGGGAGGAAGCTCCTACAATGAGCAGTTCTTC; cdr3_aa: CAIAGGSSYNEQFF
v_call: TRBV28; d_call: TRBD2; j_call: TRBJ2-2; clone_size: NA; cdr3_nt: TGTGCCATCCCCGGGGCTAGCGGGACAAAGCTGTTTTTT; cdr3_aa: CAIPGASGTKLFF
v_call: TRBV7-2; d_call: NA; j_call: TRBJ2-2; clone_size: NA; cdr3_nt: TGTGCCAGCAGCTTTAAGACAGGCCCGGCGGGGGAGCTGTTTTTT; cdr3_aa: CASSFKTGPAGELFF